This T cell receptor (beta chain) was recorded in a study of blood T cell repertoires in COVID-19. Study in general: Researchers got acute and convalescent COVID-19 samples from the United States, Italy and Spain.

Here immunoSEQ multiplex PCR was the method, and the copy in TCRdb shows in-frame clones only, minus some. The table records 60,000 to 85,000 clones, about nine tenths of them present only once. This CDR3 contains 13 residues. Unmatched junction bases numbered 2, after V lost 3 bases and J lost 4 bases. Germline CDR1 and CDR2: MNHEY and SVGAGI. This TCR derives from a man between 50 and 59 years old with active COVID-19. The specimen was peripheral blood. J is TRBJ1-2 and V is TRBV6-5; 7 bases fit TRBD1. The DNA for the CDR3 is TGTGCCAGCAGTTATCGACAGGGCTATGGCTACACCTTC. Protein product: CASSYRQGYGYTF.